A selection of T cell receptor beta chains follows, all from one sample in a study of T cell responses to AZD1222 COVID-19 vaccine. The table came from immunoSEQ multiplex PCR; TCRdb's copy has only in-frame clones and leaves some out. The sample lists fewer than 110,000 clones, around nine tenths occurring once. This material consisted of peripheral blood, taken 28 days after the second AZD1222 dose. Source of these receptors: an adult who received the AZD1222 COVID-19 vaccine. CDR3s include the opening cysteine and the closing phenylalanine or tryptophan. The D gene is left open where the match is weak.

v_call,j_call,d_call,cdr3_aa
TRBV4-1,TRBJ2-7,TRBD2,CASSQQTGTSGFEQYF
TRBV11-2,TRBJ1-1,NA,CASSLAGSQGTEAFF
TRBV6-5,TRBJ2-3,TRBD1,CASRRDRTTDTQYF
TRBV5-5,TRBJ2-3,NA,CASSLPGGADTQYF
TRBV18,TRBJ2-5,TRBD2,CASSPVSGTQETQYF
TRBV28,TRBJ2-1,TRBD1,CASRPDRGVSYNEQFF
TRBV30,TRBJ1-2,NA,CAWSGGGVTGYTF
TRBV6-5,TRBJ2-7,NA,CASSLSRVEQYF
TRBV5-4,TRBJ2-1,TRBD2,CASSRDYFYNEQFF
TRBV2,TRBJ2-5,NA,CASSESGNQETQYF
TRBV7-8,TRBJ1-1,NA,CASSWYGRKTEAFF
TRBV7-9,TRBJ2-7,TRBD1,CASSFHSGTGGYEQYF
TRBV27,TRBJ1-5,TRBD1,CASSSPFGQGGYQPQHF
TRBV7-9,TRBJ1-6,NA,CASSPGTLGNSPLHF
TRBV7-9,TRBJ1-1,NA,CASSLLDGNQAEAFF
TRBV28,TRBJ1-4,NA,CASSLRRIANEKLFF
TRBV5-1,TRBJ1-5,TRBD1,CASSLEIWGQGSQPQHF